There are a few counts of the clone carrying this TCR beta chain. Its antigen is unidentified. This CDR3 is built from 15 residues. Germline V gene lookup returns CDR1 DFQATT and CDR2 SNEGSKA (reference sequence). J gave up 5 bases and V 4 bases, and 9 bases lay outside the gene matches. This sample was taken from a study of CD8 T cells in ankylosing spondylitis. General observations from the study: As reported, disease-linked clones showed significant enrichment in matched ankylosing spondylitis synovial fluid. In reactive arthritis synovial fluid and blood, some motif variants had been reported before. Disease-linked clones, CD8+, were relatively rare in peripheral blood.

In making TCR beta libraries, quantitative 5'-RACE with molecular barcodes was used. TCRdb reprocessed the 5' RACE reads with MiXCR, giving one entry per CDR3 protein. The data hold around 340,000 distinct CDR3 sequences, with 20% to 25% observed a single time. The sequenced sample consisted of blood, either unsorted or a sorted T cell fraction (not recorded which). The sequence derives from a male donor with ankylosing spondylitis or in good health (not recorded which). The chain is built from TRBV20-1 and TRBJ2-2, with 8 positions matching TRBD2. DNA for the CDR3: TGCAGTGCTACGGGACTAGATGTCGGGACCGGGGAGCTGTTTTTT. It is translated as CSATGLDVGTGELFF.